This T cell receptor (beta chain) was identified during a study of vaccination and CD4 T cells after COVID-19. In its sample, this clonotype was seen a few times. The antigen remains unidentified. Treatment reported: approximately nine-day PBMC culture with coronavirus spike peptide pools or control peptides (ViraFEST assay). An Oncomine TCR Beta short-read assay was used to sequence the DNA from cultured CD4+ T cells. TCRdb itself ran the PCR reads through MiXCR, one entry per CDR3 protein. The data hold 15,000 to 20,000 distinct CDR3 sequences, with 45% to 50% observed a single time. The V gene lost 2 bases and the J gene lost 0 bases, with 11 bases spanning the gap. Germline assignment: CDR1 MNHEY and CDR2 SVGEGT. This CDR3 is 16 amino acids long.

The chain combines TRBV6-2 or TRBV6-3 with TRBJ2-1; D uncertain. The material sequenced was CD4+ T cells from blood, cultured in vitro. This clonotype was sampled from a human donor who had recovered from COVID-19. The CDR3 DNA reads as TGTGCCAGCAGTTACGGTGGGCTGACCTCCTACAATGAGCAGTTCTTC. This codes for CASSYGGLTSYNEQFF.